The 14 T cell receptor beta chains given below trace back to one sample, sequenced in a study of PD-L1 blockade in urothelial cancer. Method: immunoSEQ multiplex PCR; TCRdb's copy keeps in-frame clones and lacks some. The sample includes tens of thousands of clones, about 90% of them seen just once. Documented time point: peripheral blood 6 weeks after treatment start. The starting material was PBMCs, obtained around atezolizumab (anti-PD-L1) treatment. These receptors were collected from a man in his 70s with urothelial cancer.

The V and J genes are TRBV5-4 and TRBJ2-3, with 11 bases that match TRBD2. The CDR3 has 20 amino acids. With 4 bases clipped from V and 0 bases from J, the junction kept 16 bases outside the gene matches. Germline V gives CDR1 SGHNT, CDR2 YYREEE (reference sequence). The CDR3 reads CASSPRGFGTSGTSTDTQYF. Written as DNA, the CDR3 is TGTGCCAGCAGCCCCCGGGGGTTCGGGACTAGCGGTACTAGCACAGATACGCAGTATTTT.

V is TRBV7-2 and J is TRBJ2-1; 8 bases fit TRBD2. Germline CDR1 SGHTA, CDR2 FQGNSA. The CDR3 is made up of 16 amino acids. Trimming removed 2 bases from V and 3 bases from J; junction bases left unmatched: 6. Written as DNA, the CDR3 is TGTGCCAGCAGCTTAATGCTAGCGGGCTTCTACAATGAGCAGTTCTTC. Its protein is CASSLMLAGFYNEQFF.

CDR3 amino acids: CASSAGTRDGTQYF. The CDR3, as DNA: TGTGCCAGCAGCGCAGGGACTAGAGATGGGACCCAGTACTTC. V gene TRBV9 combines with J gene TRBJ2-5, with TRBD2 matching over 8 bases. The V and J ends lost 3 bases and 7 bases, in that order; junction bases with no gene match: 8. Germline V gene sequence: CDR1 SGDLS, CDR2 YYNGEE. The CDR3 has 14 residues.

The chain carries TRBV5-1 and TRBJ1-2; TRBD1 matches 7 bases. J lost 4 bases, V lost 2 bases, and 8 bases had no gene match. Looked up from germline, CDR1 is SGHRS and CDR2 is YFSETQ. The CDR3 covers 15 residues. This CDR3 reads CASSFGTADGYGYTF. The CDR3 region has the DNA TGCGCCAGCAGCTTCGGGACAGCGGACGGCTATGGCTACACCTTC.

The V call is TRBV6-1, the J call TRBJ1-5, with a weak D call TRBD1 (6 bases). Germline CDR1 and CDR2: MNHNS and SASEGT. V gave up 10 bases and J gave up 12 bases, with 28 bases separating them. The CDR3 contains 15 residues. The CDR3 DNA is TGTGCCACCAGCCGCCGGACAGATTCATTTTCGAACCAGCATTTT. It specifies CATSRRTDSFSNQHF.

In its sample, this clone was seen once. The chain carries TRBV6-1 and TRBJ1-4; the D is unclear. CDR1 is MNHNS and CDR2 is SASEGT in the germline V gene. The V end lost 4 bases, the J end lost 3 bases, and 6 bases lay between the germline ends. The CDR3 has 13 amino acids. CDR3 nucleotide sequence: TGTGCCAGCAGTGGAGGAGCTAATGAAAAACTGTTTTTT. It codes for CASSGGANEKLFF.

This rearrangement joins TRBV18 to TRBJ2-2; 8 nucleotides match TRBD2. CDR3 size: 17 residues. Germline CDR1 is KGHSH and CDR2 is LQKENI. The V and J ends lost 0 bases and 2 bases, in that order; junction bases with no gene match: 5. The CDR3 region has the DNA TGTGCCAGCTCACCACCGGGGAGCGGGAGCAACACCGGGGAGCTGTTTTTT. This translates into CASSPPGSGSNTGELFF.

The chain joins TRBV28 to TRBJ2-7; TRBD2 matches at 9 bases. The trim removed 7 bases at V and 0 bases at J, leaving 7 bases unmatched. Germline values: CDR1 MDHEN, CDR2 SYDVKM. This CDR3 is 15 amino acids long. The CDR3 nucleotides read TGTGCCAGCACCCTTAGCGGGAGCCCCTCCTACGAGCAGTACTTC. Its translation: CASTLSGSPSYEQYF.

This chain links TRBV19 with TRBJ2-7, with no clear D. Germline lookup yields CDR1 LNHDA and CDR2 SQIVND (reference sequence). The CDR3 is 14 residues long. The germline V and J ends were trimmed by 3 bases and 2 bases, with 11 bases remaining between them. The CDR3 sequence: CASSIGPDAYEQYF. The CDR3 DNA reads TGTGCCAGTAGTATTGGGCCCGACGCCTACGAGCAGTACTTC.

The chain couples TRBV5-1 to TRBJ1-2; 7 bases are shared with TRBD1. J gave up 13 bases and V 5 bases, and 17 bases lay outside the gene matches. Germline CDR1 SGHRS, CDR2 YFSETQ. CDR3 length: 14 residues. CDR3 residues: CASRPPSGTEGSTF. In DNA form, the CDR3 reads TGCGCCAGCAGGCCTCCTTCCGGGACAGAAGGGAGCACCTTC.

The chain uses TRBV11-2 and TRBJ2-5; 8 bases agree with TRBD2. CDR1 is SGHAT and CDR2 is FQNNGV in the germline V gene. The CDR3 covers 16 residues. Trimming at V came to 5 bases and at J to 5 bases, leaving 13 bases not matched to a gene. For the CDR3, the DNA is TGTGCCAGCAGCCCTCGCCGTCGGGGCGGGAGGGAGACCCAGTACTTC. Residues: CASSPRRRGGRETQYF. The full variable domain, its missing parts supplied by reference TRBV11-2 and TRBJ2-5, is EAGVAQSPRYKIIEKRQSVAFWCNPISGHATLYWYQQILGQGPKLLIQFQNNGVVDDSQLPKDRFSAERLKGVDSTLKIQPAKLEDSAVYLCASSPRRRGGRETQYFGPGTRLLVL.

The chain combines TRBV28 with TRBJ2-2; D gene uncertain. The CDR3 is 13 residues long. CDR1 is MDHEN, CDR2 SYDVKM, per germline. Trimming left V 3 bases short and J 5 bases short, with 7 bases between. The DNA for the CDR3 is TGTGCCAGCAGTTTGTTGCGGACCGGGGAGCTGTTTTTT. It yields the protein CASSLLRTGELFF. Drawing the rest from reference TRBV28 and TRBJ2-2, the complete variable domain is DVKVTQSSRYLVKRTGEKVFLECVQDMDHENMFWYRQDPGLGLRLIYFSYDVKMKEKGDIPEGYSVSREKKERFSLILESASTNQTSMYLCASSLLRTGELFFGEGSRLTVL.

The sample holds a few counts of this clone. V and J are TRBV7-9 and TRBJ1-2; no firm D call. The CDR3 extends over 15 amino acids. Per the germline V gene, CDR1 is SEHNR and CDR2 is FQNEAQ (reference sequence). V lost 0 bases to trimming and J lost 6 bases, with 14 bases between them. The CDR3 here is CASSLALGRLDGYTF. Written as DNA, the CDR3 is TGTGCCAGCAGCTTAGCGTTAGGCAGGCTGGATGGCTACACCTTC.

The V call is TRBV5-4, the J call TRBJ2-3; 10 positions agree with TRBD2. From germline, CDR1 is SGHNT and CDR2 YYREEE (reference sequence). V was pared by 4 bases and J by 2 bases, with 19 bases of the junction left unmatched. CDR3 length: 20 amino acids. The CDR3 is CASSHGLAENIPYLTDTQYF. CDR3 bases: TGTGCCAGCAGCCATGGACTAGCGGAGAACATCCCCTACCTCACAGATACGCAGTATTTT.